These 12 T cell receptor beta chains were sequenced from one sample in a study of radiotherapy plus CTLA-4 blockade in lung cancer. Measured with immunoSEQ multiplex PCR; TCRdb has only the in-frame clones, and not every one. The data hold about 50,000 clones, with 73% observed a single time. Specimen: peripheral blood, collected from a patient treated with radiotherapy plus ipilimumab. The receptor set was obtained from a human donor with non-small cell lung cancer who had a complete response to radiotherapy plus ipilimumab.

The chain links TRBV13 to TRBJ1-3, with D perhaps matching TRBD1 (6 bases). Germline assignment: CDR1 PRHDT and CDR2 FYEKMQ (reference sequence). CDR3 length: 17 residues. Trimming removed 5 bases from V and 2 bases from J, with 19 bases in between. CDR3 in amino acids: CASSAQGWGFPGNTIYF. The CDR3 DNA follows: TGTGCCAGCAGCGCGCAGGGGTGGGGGTTCCCTGGAAACACCATATATTTT.

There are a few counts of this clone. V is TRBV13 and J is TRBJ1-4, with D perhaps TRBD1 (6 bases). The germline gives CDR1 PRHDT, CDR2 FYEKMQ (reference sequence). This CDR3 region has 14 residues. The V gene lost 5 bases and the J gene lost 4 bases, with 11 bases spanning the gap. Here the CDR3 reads CASSETGFNEKLFF. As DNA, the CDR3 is TGTGCCAGCAGCGAAACAGGGTTTAATGAAAAACTGTTTTTT.

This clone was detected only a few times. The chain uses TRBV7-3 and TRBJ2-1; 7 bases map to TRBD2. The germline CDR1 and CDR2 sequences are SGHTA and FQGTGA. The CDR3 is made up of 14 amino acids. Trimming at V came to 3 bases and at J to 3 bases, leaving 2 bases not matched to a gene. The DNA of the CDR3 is TGTGCCAGCAGCTTCCGGGGGGACTACAATGAGCAGTTCTTC. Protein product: CASSFRGDYNEQFF.

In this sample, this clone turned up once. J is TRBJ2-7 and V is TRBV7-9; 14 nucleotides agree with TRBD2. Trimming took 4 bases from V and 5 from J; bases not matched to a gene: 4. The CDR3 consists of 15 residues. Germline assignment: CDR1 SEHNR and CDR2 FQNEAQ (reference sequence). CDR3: CASSSGTSGSNEQYF. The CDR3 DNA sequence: TGTGCCAGCAGCTCCGGGACTAGCGGGAGTAACGAGCAGTACTTC.

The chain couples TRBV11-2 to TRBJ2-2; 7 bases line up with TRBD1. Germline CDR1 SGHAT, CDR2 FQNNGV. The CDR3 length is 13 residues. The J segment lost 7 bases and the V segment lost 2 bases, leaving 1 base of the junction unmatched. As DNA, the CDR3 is TGTGCCAGCAGCTTAAGGGGGCACGGGGAGCTGTTTTTT. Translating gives CASSLRGHGELFF.

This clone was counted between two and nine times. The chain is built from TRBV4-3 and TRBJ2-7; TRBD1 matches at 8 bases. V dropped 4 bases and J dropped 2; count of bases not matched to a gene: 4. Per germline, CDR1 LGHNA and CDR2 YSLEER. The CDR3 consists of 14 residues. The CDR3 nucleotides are TGCGCCAGCAGCCCACGACAGGGGCCCTACGAGCAGTACTTC. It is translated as CASSPRQGPYEQYF.

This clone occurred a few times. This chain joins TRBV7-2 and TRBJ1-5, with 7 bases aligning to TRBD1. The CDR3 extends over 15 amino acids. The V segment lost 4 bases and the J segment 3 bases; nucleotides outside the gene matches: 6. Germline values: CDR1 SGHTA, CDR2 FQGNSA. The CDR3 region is CASSSEQGLNQPQHF. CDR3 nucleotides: TGTGCCAGCAGCTCCGAACAGGGGCTCAATCAGCCCCAGCATTTT. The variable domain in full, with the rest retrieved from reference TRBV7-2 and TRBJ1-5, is GAGVSQSPSNKVTEKGKDVELRCDPISGHTALYWYRQSLGQGLEFLIYFQGNSAPDKSGLPSDRFSAERTGGSVSTLTIQRTQQEDSAVYLCASSSEQGLNQPQHFGDGTRLSIL.

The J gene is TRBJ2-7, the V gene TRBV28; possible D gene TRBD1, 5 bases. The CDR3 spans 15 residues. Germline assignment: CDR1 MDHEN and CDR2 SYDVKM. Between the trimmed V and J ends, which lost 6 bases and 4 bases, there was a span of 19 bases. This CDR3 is CASSPQSGARYEQYF. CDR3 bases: TGTGCCAGCAGCCCGCAATCTGGGGCGCGGTACGAGCAGTACTTC. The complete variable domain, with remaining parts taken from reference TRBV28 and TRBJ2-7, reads DVKVTQSSRYLVKRTGEKVFLECVQDMDHENMFWYRQDPGLGLRLIYFSYDVKMKEKGDIPEGYSVSREKKERFSLILESASTNQTSMYLCASSPQSGARYEQYFGPGTRLTVT.

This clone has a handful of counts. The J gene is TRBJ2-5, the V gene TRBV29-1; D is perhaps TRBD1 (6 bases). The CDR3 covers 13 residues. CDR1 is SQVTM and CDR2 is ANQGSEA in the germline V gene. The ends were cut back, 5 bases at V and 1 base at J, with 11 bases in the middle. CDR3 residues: CSVLQGFQETQYF. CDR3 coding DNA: TGCAGCGTTCTACAGGGATTCCAAGAGACCCAGTACTTC.

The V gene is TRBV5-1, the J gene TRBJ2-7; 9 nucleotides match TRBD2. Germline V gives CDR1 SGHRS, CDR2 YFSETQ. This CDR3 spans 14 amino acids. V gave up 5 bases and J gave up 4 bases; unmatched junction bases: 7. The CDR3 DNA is TGCGCCAGCAGTCCAGCGGGAGGTCTTTACGAGCAGTACTTC. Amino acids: CASSPAGGLYEQYF.

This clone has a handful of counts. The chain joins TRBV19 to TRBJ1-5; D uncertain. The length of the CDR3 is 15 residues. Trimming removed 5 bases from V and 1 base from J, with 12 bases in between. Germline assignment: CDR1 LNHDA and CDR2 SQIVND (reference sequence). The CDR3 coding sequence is TGTGCCAGTAGTTCCGCGGGTCACAGCAATCAGCCCCAGCATTTT. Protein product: CASSSAGHSNQPQHF.

This CDR3 is CASSRIAGGYQETQYF. CDR3 bases: TGTGCCAGCAGCCGAATAGCGGGAGGCTACCAAGAGACCCAGTACTTC. The chain joins TRBV5-6 to TRBJ2-5; 10 bases align to TRBD2. The J segment lost 0 bases and the V segment lost 4 bases, leaving 6 bases of the junction unmatched. CDR3 length: 16 residues. Germline CDR1 and CDR2: SGHDT and YYEEEE. The full variable domain, rest sourced from reference TRBV5-6 and TRBJ2-5, is DAGVTQSPTHLIKTRGQQVTLRCSPKSGHDTVSWYQQALGQGPQFIFQYYEEEERQRGNFPDRFSGHQFPNYSSELNVNALLLGDSALYLCASSRIAGGYQETQYFGPGTRLLVL.